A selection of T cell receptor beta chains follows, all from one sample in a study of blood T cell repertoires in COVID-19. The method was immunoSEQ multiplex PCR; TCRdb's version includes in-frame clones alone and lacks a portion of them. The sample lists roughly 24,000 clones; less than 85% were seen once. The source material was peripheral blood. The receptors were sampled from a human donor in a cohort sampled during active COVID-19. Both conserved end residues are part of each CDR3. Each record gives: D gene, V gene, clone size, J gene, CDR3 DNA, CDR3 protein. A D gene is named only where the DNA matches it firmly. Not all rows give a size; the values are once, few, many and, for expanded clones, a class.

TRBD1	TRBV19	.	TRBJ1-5	TGTGCCAGTAGTAGGGCCGGACAGGGAGGGCAGCCCCAGCATTTT	CASSRAGQGGQPQHF
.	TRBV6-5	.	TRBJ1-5	TGTGCCAGCAGTCTCGGGGGTTTTCAGCCCCAGCATTTT	CASSLGGFQPQHF
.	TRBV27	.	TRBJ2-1	TGTGCCAGCAGGCAAGGGGAAAATGAGCAGTTCTTC	CASRQGENEQFF
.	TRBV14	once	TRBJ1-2	TGTGCCAGCAGCCAAGGCGACCCGGAGGGCTATGGCTACACCTTC	CASSQGDPEGYGYTF
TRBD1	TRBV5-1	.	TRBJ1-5	TGCGCCAGCAGCTTGACAGGGGTTAGCAATCAGCCCCAGCATTTT	CASSLTGVSNQPQHF
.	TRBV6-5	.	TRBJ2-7	TGTGCCAGCAGGGGCCAAGCGGTCTACGAGCAGTACTTC	CASRGQAVYEQYF
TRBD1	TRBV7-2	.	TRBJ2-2	TGTGCCAGCAGCTTATTGGGGGCAGGGGGCGCGGGCGGGGAGCTGTTTTTT	CASSLLGAGGAGGELFF
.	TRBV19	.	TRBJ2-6	TGTGCCAGTAGTGTGCTCCCACTCGGGGTTAACTCTGGGGCCAACGTCCTGACTTTC	CASSVLPLGVNSGANVLTF
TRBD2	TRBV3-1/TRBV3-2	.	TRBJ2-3	TGTGCCAGCAGCCAAATCCTAGCGGGCCTCATTAGCACAGATACGCAGTATTTT	CASSQILAGLISTDTQYF
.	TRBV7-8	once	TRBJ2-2	TGTGCCAGCAGCACTGTCACCAACACCGGGGAGCTGTTTTTT	CASSTVTNTGELFF
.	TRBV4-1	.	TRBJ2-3	TGCGCCAGCAGCCAAACTTCAGGGGCCTGGATAATCACAGATACGCAGTATTTT	CASSQTSGAWIITDTQYF
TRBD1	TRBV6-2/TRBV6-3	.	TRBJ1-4	TGTGCCAGCAGTGACCAAACCGGACAGGGTAATGAAAAACTGTTTTTT	CASSDQTGQGNEKLFF
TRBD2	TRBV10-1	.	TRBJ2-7	TGCGCCAGCAGTCGACTAGCGGGGGCCCCTCCATACGAGCAGTACTTC	CASSRLAGAPPYEQYF
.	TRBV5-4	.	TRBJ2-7	TGTGCCAGCAGCTCTCCGGTGCTCGGCGAGCAGTACTTC	CASSSPVLGEQYF
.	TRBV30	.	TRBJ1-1	TGTGGATCCGCCGGGGTGAACACTGAAGCTTTCTTT	CGSAGVNTEAFF
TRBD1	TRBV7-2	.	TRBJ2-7	TGTGCCAGCAGCTATGGGACAGGGGAGATATACGAGCAGTACTTC	CASSYGTGEIYEQYF
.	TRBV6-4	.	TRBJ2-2	TGTGCCAGCAGTGACTTGAGAGGTGGGGAGCTGTTTTTT	CASSDLRGGELFF
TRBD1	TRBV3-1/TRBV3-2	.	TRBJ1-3	TGTGCCAGCAGCCTCGGCACAGGGGGAGGAAACACCATATATTTT	CASSLGTGGGNTIYF
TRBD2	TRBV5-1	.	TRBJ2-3	TGCGCCAGCAGCTCTAGCGGGGGGGCCAGAGATACGCAGTATTTT	CASSSSGGARDTQYF
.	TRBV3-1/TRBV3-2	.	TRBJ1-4	TGTGCCAGCAGCCAGATCGGGGTGGGCAATGAAAAACTGTTTTTT	CASSQIGVGNEKLFF
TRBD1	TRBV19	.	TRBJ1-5	TGTGCCAGTAGTCTCCGGACAGGGGATAGCAATCAGCCCCAGCATTTT	CASSLRTGDSNQPQHF
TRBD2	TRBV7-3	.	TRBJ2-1	TGTGCCAGCAGCTCCCGACTAGCGGGGGACAATGAGCAGTTCTTC	CASSSRLAGDNEQFF
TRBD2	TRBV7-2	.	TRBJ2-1	TGTGCCAGCAGCTTAGTCATTAGCGGGAGGGGCCGAAATGAGCAGTTCTTC	CASSLVISGRGRNEQFF
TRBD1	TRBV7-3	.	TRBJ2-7	TGTGCCAGCAGCCCTCAGCCTGGGACAGGGGTGAGCGAGCAGTACTTC	CASSPQPGTGVSEQYF
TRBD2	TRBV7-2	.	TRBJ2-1	TGTGCCAGCAGCTTTTTTGGCGGGGGGCAAAACAATGAGCAGTTCTTC	CASSFFGGGQNNEQFF
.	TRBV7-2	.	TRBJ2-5	TGTGCCAGCAGCGGCCAAACAGGGTCGCAAGAGACCCAGTACTTC	CASSGQTGSQETQYF
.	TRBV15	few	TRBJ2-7	TGTGCCACCAGCAGAGGCCTGTTGACCTACGGAGTCAAGGACGAGCAGTACTTC	CATSRGLLTYGVKDEQYF
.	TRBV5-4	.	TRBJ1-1	TGTGCCAGCAGCTTCACGGCAGGAAACACTGAAGCTTTCTTT	CASSFTAGNTEAFF
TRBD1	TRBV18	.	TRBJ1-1	TGTGCCAGCTCACCAGGGACAGGGGGCACTGAAGCTTTCTTT	CASSPGTGGTEAFF
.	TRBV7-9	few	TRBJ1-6	TGTGCCAGCAGCCCAAATAATTCACCCCTCCACTTT	CASSPNNSPLHF
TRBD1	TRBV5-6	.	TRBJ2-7	TGTGCCACCACGGTTTTTGGGCAGGGGGTTAGGTACGAGCAGTACTTC	CATTVFGQGVRYEQYF
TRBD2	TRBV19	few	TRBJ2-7	TGTGCCAGTAGTATCCGGGGGGGTATGGTGGCCTACGAGCAGTACTTC	CASSIRGGMVAYEQYF
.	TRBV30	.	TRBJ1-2	TGTGCCGGCTCCAGACAGAACATTAACTATGGCTACACCTTC	CAGSRQNINYGYTF
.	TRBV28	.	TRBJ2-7	TGTGCCAGCAGTTTATCCGCCTACGAGCAGTACTTC	CASSLSAYEQYF
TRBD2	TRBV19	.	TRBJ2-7	TGTGCCACCTCGATCTCATTAGCGGGGGACGAGCAGTACTTC	CATSISLAGDEQYF
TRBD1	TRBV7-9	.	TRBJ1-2	TGTGCCAGCAGCTTACGACCGGACAGGGAGGCGGTCTATGGCTACACCTTC	CASSLRPDREAVYGYTF